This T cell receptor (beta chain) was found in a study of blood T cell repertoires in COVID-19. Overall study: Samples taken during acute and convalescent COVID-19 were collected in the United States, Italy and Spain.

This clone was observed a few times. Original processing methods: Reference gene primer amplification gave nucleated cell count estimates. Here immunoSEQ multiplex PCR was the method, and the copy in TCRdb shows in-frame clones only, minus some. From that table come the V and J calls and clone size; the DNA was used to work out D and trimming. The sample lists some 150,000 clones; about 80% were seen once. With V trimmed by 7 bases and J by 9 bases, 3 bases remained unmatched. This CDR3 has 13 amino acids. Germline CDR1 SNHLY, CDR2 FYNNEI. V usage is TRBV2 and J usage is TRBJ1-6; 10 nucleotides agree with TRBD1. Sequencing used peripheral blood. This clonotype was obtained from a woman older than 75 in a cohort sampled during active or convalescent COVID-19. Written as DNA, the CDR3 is TGTGCCAGCATGGGACAGGGGTCTTCACCCCTCCACTTT. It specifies CASMGQGSSPLHF.